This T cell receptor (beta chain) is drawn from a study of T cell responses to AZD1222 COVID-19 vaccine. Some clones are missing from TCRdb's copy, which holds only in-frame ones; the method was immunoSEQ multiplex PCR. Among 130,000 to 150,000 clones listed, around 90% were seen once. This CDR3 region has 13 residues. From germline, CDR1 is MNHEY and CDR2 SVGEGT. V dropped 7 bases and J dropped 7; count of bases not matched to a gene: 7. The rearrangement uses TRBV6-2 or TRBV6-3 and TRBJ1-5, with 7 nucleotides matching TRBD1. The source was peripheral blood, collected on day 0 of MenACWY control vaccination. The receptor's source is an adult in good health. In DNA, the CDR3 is TGTGCCAGCACCCCCCCAGGGGGACAGCCCCAGCATTTT. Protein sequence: CASTPPGGQPQHF.